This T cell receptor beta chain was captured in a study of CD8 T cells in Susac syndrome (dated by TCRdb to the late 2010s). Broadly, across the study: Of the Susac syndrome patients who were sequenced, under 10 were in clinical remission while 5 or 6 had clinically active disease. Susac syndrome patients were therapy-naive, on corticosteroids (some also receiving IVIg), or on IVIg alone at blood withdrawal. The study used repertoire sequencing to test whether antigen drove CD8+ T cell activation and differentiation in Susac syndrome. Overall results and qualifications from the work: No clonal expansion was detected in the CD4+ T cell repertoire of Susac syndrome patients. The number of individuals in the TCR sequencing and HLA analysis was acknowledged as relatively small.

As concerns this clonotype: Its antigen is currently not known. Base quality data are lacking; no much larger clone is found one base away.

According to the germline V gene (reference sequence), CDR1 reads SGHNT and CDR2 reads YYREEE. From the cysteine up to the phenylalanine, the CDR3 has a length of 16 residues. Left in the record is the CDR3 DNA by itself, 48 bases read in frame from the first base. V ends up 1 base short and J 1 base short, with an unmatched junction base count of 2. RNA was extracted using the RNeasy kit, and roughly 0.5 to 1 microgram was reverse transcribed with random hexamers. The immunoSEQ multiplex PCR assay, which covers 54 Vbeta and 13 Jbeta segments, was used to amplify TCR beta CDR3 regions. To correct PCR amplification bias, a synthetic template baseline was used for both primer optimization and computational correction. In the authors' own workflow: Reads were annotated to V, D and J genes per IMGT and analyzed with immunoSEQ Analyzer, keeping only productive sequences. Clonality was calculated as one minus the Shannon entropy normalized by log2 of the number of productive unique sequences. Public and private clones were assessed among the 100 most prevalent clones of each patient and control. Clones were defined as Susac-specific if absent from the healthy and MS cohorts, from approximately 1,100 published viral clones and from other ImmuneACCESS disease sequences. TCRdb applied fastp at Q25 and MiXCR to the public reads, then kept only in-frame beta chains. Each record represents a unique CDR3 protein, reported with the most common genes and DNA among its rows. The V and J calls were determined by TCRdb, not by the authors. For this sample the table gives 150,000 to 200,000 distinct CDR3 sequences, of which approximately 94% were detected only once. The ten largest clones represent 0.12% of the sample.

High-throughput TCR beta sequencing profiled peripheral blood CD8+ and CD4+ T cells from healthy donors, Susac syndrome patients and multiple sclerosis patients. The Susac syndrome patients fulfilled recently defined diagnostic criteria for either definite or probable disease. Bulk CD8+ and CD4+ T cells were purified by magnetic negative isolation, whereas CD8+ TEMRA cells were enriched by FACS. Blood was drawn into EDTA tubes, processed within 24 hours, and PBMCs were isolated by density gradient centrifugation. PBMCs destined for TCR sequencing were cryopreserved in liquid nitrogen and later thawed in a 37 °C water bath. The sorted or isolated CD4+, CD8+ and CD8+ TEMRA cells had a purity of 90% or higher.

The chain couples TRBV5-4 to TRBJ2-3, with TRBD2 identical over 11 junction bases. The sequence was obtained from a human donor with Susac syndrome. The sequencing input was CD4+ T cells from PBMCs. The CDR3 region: CASSLQTSGGTDTQYF. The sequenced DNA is TGTGCCAGCAGCTTGCAGACTAGCGGGGGCACAGATACGCAGTATTTT.